A single sample gave rise to the 12 T cell receptor beta chains below, sequenced in a study of shared clonotypes between healthy human individuals. Assay: immunoSEQ multiplex PCR; the TCRdb copy retains only in-frame clones and omits some. The sample records approximately 1.5 million clones, 98% being singletons. Sequencing was performed on naive CD4+ T cells sorted from blood. Subset: CD45RA+ positively selected. Source of these receptors: a man younger than 45 in good health.

This clone was seen once. The chain has TRBV21-1 and TRBJ1-2; TRBD1 is the table's D call and was not checked against the DNA. TRBV21-1 is listed as a pseudogene. The CDR3 is 13 residues long. CDR3 amino acids: CASSGKRGNGYTF. The CDR3 DNA reads as TGTGCCAGCAGCGGCAAAAGGGGTAATGGCTACACCTTC.

The chain uses TRBV10-3 and TRBJ1-5; D may be TRBD1 (6 bases). Germline CDR1 and CDR2: ENHRY and SYGVKD. The germline V and J ends were trimmed by 2 bases and 0 bases, with 8 bases remaining between them. The CDR3 loop spans 15 amino acids. CDR3 amino acids: CAISEDRNSNQPQHF. The CDR3 bases are TGTGCCATCAGTGAGGACAGGAATAGCAATCAGCCCCAGCATTTT.

This chain joins TRBV28 and TRBJ1-4; perhaps TRBD1 as D (5 bases). Deletions cut 5 bases from V and 6 bases from J, with 13 bases between. There are 14 residues in the CDR3. Looked up from germline, CDR1 is MDHEN and CDR2 is SYDVKM. This CDR3 is CASSPRLGDEKLFF. DNA of the CDR3: TGTGCCAGCAGTCCCCGTCTAGGGGATGAAAAACTGTTTTTT.

The chain carries TRBV7-2 and TRBJ1-3; the D gene is possibly TRBD1 (6 bases). Looked up from germline, CDR1 is SGHTA and CDR2 is FQGNSA. V shed 3 bases and J shed 3 bases, with 12 bases lying between them. This CDR3 has 15 residues. The CDR3 here is CASSFPTGFGNTIYF. The CDR3 DNA follows: TGTGCCAGCAGCTTTCCGACAGGATTTGGAAACACCATATATTTT. Looking up the rest from reference TRBV7-2 and TRBJ1-3 gives the full variable domain: GAGVSQSPSNKVTEKGKDVELRCDPISGHTALYWYRQSLGQGLEFLIYFQGNSAPDKSGLPSDRFSAERTGGSVSTLTIQRTQQEDSAVYLCASSFPTGFGNTIYFGEGSWLTVV.

Regarding this clone: This sample includes further DNA sequences coding for the same CDR3. The chain uses TRBV5-1 and TRBJ2-5; no clear D. V lost 0 bases and J lost 2, with 5 bases in between. The germline V gene has CDR1 SGHRS and CDR2 YFSETQ. The CDR3 consists of 13 residues. For the CDR3, the DNA is TGCGCCAGCAGCTTGGGTTTGCAAGAGACCCAGTACTTC. Its protein product is CASSLGLQETQYF.

CDR3 DNA: TGTGCCAGCAACCCTAGCGGGGTTAGCACAGATACGCAGTATTTT. Its translation: CASNPSGVSTDTQYF. The chain links TRBV9 to TRBJ2-3; 9 bases fit TRBD2. Germline V gene data show CDR1 as SGDLS and CDR2 as YYNGEE. There are 15 residues in the CDR3. The V gene end was trimmed by 6 bases and the J gene end by 0 bases; junction bases not matched to a gene: 5.

This clone came up once. The chain couples TRBV7-9 to TRBJ2-7; no definite D call. The CDR3 consists of 12 residues. With 11 bases removed from V and 3 bases from J, the gap between germline ends came to 14 bases. The V gene's germline CDR1 is SEHNR and CDR2 FQNEAQ (reference sequence). The CDR3 DNA is TGTGCCGTTGAAAAGGCCAGCTACGAGCAGTACTTC. Translated, it gives CAVEKASYEQYF.

Regarding this clone: This may come from a read error, since a much larger clone is one base off. Other DNA sequences in this specimen translate into the identical CDR3. This chain uses TRBV5-5 with TRBJ2-5; D gene ambiguous. Trimming removed 2 bases from V and 2 bases from J, with 1 base in between. The CDR3 is 11 residues long. The V gene's germline CDR1 is SGHKS and CDR2 YYEKEE (reference sequence). The CDR3 protein is CASSLQETQYF. For the CDR3, the DNA is TGTGCCAGCAGCTTACAAGAGACCCAGTACTTC.

This chain links TRBV5-4 with TRBJ2-3; D is ambiguous. This CDR3 comprises 14 residues. The germline CDR1 and CDR2 sequences are SGHNT and YYREEE (reference sequence). Trimming removed 10 bases from V and 1 base from J, with 16 bases in between. DNA for the CDR3: TGTGCCTCAGCGCAGCGCGGTGGCACAGATACGCAGTATTTT. Its translation: CASAQRGGTDTQYF.

In regard to this clone: An end of the junction does not agree with germline; a read error may underlie this. The rearrangement uses TRBV7-7 and TRBJ2-1; D call uncertain. The CDR3 is 15 amino acids. Germline CDR1 reads SSHAT; CDR2 reads FNYEAQ (reference sequence). The DNA for the CDR3 is TGTGCTAGCAGCCTAGTCGGTAGCTCCTACAATGAGCAGTTCTTC. This codes for CASSLVGSSYNEQFF.

The chain uses TRBV19 and TRBJ2-1; TRBD2 is a possible D gene (5 bases). Germline assignment: CDR1 LNHDA and CDR2 SQIVND (reference sequence). The CDR3 is 16 amino acids. V was clipped by 3 bases and J by 6 bases, with 18 bases between them. Here the CDR3 DNA reads TGTGCCAGTAGTATCGGATCCGACACAGCGGTCAATGAGCAGTTCTTC. This translates into CASSIGSDTAVNEQFF.

V is TRBV11-3 and J is TRBJ2-2, with 8 positions matching TRBD1. This CDR3 has 15 residues. Germline trimming cut 5 bases from V and 0 bases from J; bases unmatched to any gene: 2. The germline CDR1 and CDR2 sequences are SGHNT and YENEEA. The DNA of the CDR3 is TGTGCCAGCAGCGGGACAGGCTCGAACACCGGGGAGCTGTTTTTT. Translated, it gives CASSGTGSNTGELFF.